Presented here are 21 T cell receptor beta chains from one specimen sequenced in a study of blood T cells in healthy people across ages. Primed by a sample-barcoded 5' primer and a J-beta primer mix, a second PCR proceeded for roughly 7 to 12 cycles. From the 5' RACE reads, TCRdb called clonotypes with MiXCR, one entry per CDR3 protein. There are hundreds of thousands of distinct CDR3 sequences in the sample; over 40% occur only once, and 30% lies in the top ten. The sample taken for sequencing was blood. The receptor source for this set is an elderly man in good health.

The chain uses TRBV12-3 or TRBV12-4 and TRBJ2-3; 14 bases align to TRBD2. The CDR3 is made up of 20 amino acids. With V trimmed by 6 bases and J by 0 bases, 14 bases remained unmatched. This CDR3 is CASSLRTSGGFSSSTDTQYF. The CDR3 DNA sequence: TGTGCCAGCAGCCTCAGGACTAGCGGGGGGTTTTCCTCTAGCACAGATACGCAGTATTTT.

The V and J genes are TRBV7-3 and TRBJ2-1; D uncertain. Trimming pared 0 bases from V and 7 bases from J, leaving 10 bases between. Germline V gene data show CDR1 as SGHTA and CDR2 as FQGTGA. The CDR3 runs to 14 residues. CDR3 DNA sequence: TGTGCCAGCAGCTTAACCCCAGATCGGAATGAGCAGTTCTTC. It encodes CASSLTPDRNEQFF.

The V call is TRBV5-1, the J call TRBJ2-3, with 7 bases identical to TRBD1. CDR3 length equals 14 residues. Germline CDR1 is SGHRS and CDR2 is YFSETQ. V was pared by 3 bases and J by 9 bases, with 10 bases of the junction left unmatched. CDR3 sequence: CASSSVPGQQTQYF. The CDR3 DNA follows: TGCGCCAGCAGCTCCGTCCCGGGACAGCAAACGCAGTATTTT.

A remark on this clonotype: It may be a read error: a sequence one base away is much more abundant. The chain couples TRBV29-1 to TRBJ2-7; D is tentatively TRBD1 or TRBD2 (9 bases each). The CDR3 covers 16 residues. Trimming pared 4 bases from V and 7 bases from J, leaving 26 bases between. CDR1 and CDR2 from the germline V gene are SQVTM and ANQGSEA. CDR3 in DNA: TGCAGCGTTGCCGAGGACAGGGGCCCTAGCGGGGATGAGCAGTACTTC. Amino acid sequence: CSVAEDRGPSGDEQYF.

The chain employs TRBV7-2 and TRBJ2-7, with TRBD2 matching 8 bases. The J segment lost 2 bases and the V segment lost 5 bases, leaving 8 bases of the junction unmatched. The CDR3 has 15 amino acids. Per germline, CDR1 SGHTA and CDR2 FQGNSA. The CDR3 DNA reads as TGTGCCAGCAGCCTTGCGGGGGGACCCCCCTACGAGCAGTACTTC. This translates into CASSLAGGPPYEQYF. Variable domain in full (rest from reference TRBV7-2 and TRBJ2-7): GAGVSQSPSNKVTEKGKDVELRCDPISGHTALYWYRQSLGQGLEFLIYFQGNSAPDKSGLPSDRFSAERTGGSVSTLTIQRTQQEDSAVYLCASSLAGGPPYEQYFGPGTRLTVT.

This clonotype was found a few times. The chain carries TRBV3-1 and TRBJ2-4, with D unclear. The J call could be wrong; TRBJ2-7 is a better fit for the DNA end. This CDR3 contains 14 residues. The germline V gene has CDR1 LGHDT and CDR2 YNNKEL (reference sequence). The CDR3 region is CASSQSWSSYEQYF. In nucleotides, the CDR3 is TGTGCCAGCAGCCAATCGTGGAGTAGTTACGAGCAGTACTTC.

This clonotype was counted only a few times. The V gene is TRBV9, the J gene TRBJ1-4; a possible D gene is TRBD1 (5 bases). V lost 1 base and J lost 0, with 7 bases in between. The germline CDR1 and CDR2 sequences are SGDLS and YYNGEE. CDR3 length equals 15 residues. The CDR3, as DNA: TGTGCCAGCAGCGTACAGGGCACAACTAATGAAAAACTGTTTTTT. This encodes CASSVQGTTNEKLFF.

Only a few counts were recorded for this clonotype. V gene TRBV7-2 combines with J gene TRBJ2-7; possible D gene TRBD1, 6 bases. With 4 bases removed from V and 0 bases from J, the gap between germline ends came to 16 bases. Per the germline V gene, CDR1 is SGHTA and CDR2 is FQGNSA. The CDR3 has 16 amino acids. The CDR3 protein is CASSSTVRGSSYEQYF. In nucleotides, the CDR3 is TGTGCCAGCAGCTCGACAGTGAGGGGGAGCTCCTACGAGCAGTACTTC.

Here the CDR3 reads CSATPGTGGEQFF. The CDR3 nucleotides are TGCAGTGCCACTCCCGGGACAGGGGGTGAGCAGTTCTTC. The rearrangement joins TRBV20-1 to TRBJ2-1; 11 bases align to TRBD1. Germline V gives CDR1 DFQATT, CDR2 SNEGSKA (reference sequence). CDR3 length equals 13 residues. The J segment lost 9 bases and the V segment lost 6 bases, leaving 7 bases of the junction unmatched.

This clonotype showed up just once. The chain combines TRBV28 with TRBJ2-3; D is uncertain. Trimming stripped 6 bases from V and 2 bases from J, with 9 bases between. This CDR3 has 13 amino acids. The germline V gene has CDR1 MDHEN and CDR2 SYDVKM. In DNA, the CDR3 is TGTGCCAGCAGATCATTTACCACAGATACGCAGTATTTT. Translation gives CASRSFTTDTQYF.

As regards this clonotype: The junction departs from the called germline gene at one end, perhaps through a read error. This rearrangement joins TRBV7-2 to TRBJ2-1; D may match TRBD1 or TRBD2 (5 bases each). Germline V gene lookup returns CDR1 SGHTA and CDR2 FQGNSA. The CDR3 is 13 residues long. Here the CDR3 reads CASSRTQEDEQFF. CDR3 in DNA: TGCGCCAGCAGCAGAACACAGGAGGATGAGCAGTTCTTC.

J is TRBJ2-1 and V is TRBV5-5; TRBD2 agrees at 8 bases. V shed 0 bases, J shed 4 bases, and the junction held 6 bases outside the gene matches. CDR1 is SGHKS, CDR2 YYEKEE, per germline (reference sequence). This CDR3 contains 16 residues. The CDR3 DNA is TGTGCCAGCAGCTTGGGTGGTAGCGGGATATACAATGAGCAGTTCTTC. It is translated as CASSLGGSGIYNEQFF.

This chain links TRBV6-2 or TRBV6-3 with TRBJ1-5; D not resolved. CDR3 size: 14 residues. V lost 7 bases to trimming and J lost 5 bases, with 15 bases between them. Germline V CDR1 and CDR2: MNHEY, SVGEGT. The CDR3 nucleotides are TGTGCCAGCAATCGGGCGAGGGTGGATCAGCCCCAGCATTTT. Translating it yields CASNRARVDQPQHF.

The CDR3 bases are TGTGCCAGCAGCTTTTCTGGTCTAGGGACTAACTACGAGCAGTACTTC. It translates to CASSFSGLGTNYEQYF. This sequence joins TRBV7-2 and TRBJ2-4; 7 bases are a match to TRBD2. The DNA end lines up better with TRBJ2-7; the J call may be wrong. This CDR3 has 16 residues. CDR1 SGHTA and CDR2 FQGNSA come from the germline V gene.

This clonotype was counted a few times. The DNA of the CDR3 is TGCAGTGCTTCACTGACAGGCGCAGCCAAAAACATTCAGTACTTC. Translated: CSASLTGAAKNIQYF. The chain joins TRBV20-1 to TRBJ2-4, with D perhaps TRBD1 (6 bases). Deletions cut 5 bases from V and 0 bases from J, with 14 bases between. In germline, CDR1 is DFQATT, CDR2 SNEGSKA (reference sequence). This CDR3 has 15 residues.

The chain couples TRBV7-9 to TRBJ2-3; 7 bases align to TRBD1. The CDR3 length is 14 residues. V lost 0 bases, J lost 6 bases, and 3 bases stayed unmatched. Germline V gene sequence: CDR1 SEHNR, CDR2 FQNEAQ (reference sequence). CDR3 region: CASSLAGGIDTQYF. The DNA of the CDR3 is TGTGCCAGCAGCTTAGCAGGGGGCATTGATACGCAGTATTTT. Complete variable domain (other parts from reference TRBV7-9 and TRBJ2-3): DTGVSQNPRHKITKRGQNVTFRCDPISEHNRLYWYRQTLGQGPEFLTYFQNEAQLEKSRLLSDRFSAERPKGSFSTLEIQRTEQGDSAMYLCASSLAGGIDTQYFGPGTRLTVL.

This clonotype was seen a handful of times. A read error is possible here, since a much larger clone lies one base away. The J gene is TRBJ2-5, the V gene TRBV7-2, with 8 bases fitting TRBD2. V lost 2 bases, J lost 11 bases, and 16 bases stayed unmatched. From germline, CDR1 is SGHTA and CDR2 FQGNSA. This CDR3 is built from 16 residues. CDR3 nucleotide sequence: TGTGCCAGCAGCTTAACGGCGGGAGGTCCCCAAAATGAGCAGTACTTC. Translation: CASSLTAGGPQNEQYF.

This CDR3 is CASSLAGQAGEAYEQYF. Here the CDR3 DNA reads TGTGCCAGCAGCTTGGCCGGCCAGGCAGGGGAGGCCTACGAGCAGTACTTC. The genes are TRBV5-5 and TRBJ2-7, with D perhaps given as TRBD1 or TRBD2 (6 bases each). Germline V lookup: CDR1 SGHKS, CDR2 YYEKEE (reference sequence). This CDR3 contains 17 residues. V gave up 0 bases and J gave up 2 bases, with 18 bases separating them.

The chain's CDR3 is CASSSVTGGGYTQYF. DNA of the CDR3: TGCGCCAGCAGCTCGGTGACAGGGGGCGGGTATACGCAGTATTTT. The V gene is TRBV5-1, the J gene TRBJ2-3, with TRBD1 matching 10 bases. This CDR3 is built from 15 residues. From germline, CDR1 is SGHRS and CDR2 YFSETQ. J lost 7 bases, V lost 3 bases, and 8 bases had no gene match.

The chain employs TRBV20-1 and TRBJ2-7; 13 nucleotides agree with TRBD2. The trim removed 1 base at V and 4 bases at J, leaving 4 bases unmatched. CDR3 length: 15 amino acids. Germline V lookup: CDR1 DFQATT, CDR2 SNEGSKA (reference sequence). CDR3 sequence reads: CSARVVTSGRYEQYF. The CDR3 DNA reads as TGCAGTGCTAGAGTAGTGACTAGCGGGAGGTACGAGCAGTACTTC.

CDR3 in DNA: TGTGCCAGCAGCTTAAGGCCGGTGGGGGGCGGGAACACAGATACGCAGTATTTT. Translating gives CASSLRPVGGGNTDTQYF. The J gene is TRBJ2-3, the V gene TRBV7-2, with D possibly called TRBD1 or TRBD2 (6 bases each). In germline, CDR1 is SGHTA, CDR2 FQGNSA. The length of the CDR3 is 18 residues. Trimming removed 2 bases from V and 2 bases from J, with 20 bases in between.